In this sample, the clone carrying this T cell receptor (beta chain) turned up a few times. The target antigen is unknown. Combining a sample-barcoded 5' primer with a J-beta primer mix, a second PCR ran for 7 to 11 cycles. TCRdb reprocessed the 5' RACE reads via MiXCR and lists one record per CDR3 protein. The repertoire consists of around 1,600,000 distinct CDR3 sequences, with about 42% occurring once and the leading ten covering approximately 4%. This sample was taken from a study of blood T cells in healthy people across ages. Study-wide findings and caveats: Possibly confounding the expanded clonotype changes was the fact that donor CMV status was unknown.

The germline V gene encodes CDR1 DFQATT and CDR2 SNEGSKA (reference sequence). V trimming: 1 base; J trimming: 1 base; junction bases outside the gene matches: 10. The CDR3 covers 18 residues. Each individual donor underwent a draw of ten milliliters of peripheral blood. Isolating PBMCs gave at least 6 million of these cells per sample. The total RNA that was extracted per sample amounted to at least 5 micrograms. The receptor's source is a young woman in good health. The material sequenced was blood. J is TRBJ2-3 and V is TRBV20-1; TRBD2 matches at 11 bases. The CDR3 spells CSARGVWVTSGGTDTQYF. The CDR3 DNA follows: TGCAGTGCTAGAGGAGTGTGGGTGACTAGCGGGGGCACAGATACGCAGTATTTT.